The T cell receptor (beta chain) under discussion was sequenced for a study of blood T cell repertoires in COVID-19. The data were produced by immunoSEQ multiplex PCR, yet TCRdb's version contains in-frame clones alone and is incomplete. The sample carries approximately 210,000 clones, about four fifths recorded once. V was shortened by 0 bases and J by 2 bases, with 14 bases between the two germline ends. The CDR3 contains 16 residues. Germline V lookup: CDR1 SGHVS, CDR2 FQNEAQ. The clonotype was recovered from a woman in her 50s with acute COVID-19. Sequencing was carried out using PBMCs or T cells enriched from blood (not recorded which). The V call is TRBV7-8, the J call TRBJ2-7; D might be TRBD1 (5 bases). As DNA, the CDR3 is TGTGCCAGCAGCTTAGCGGGCTGGGGCAGCACCTACGAGCAGTACTTC. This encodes CASSLAGWGSTYEQYF.